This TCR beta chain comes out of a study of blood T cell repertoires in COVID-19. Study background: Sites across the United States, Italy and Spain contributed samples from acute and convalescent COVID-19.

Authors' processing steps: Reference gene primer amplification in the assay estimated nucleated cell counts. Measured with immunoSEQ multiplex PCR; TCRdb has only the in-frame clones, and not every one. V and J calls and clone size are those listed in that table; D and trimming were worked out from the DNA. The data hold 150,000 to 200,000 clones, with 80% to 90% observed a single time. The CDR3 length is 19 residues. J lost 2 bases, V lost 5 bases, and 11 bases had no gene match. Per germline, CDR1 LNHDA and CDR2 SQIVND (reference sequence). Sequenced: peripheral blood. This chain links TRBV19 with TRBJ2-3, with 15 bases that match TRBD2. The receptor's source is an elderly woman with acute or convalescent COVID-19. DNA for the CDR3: TGTGCCAGTAGTCGAAGGACTAGCGGGGGGGCCGGGGTCACAGATACGCAGTATTTT. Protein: CASSRRTSGGAGVTDTQYF.